A selection of T cell receptor beta chains follows, all from one sample in a study of cytomegalovirus exposure and HLA in healthy donors. Assay used: immunoSEQ multiplex PCR; TCRdb lists only in-frame clones, some missing. The table has about 120,000 clones, approximately 84% seen once. Input material: PBMCs. These TCRs come from a man aged 35 to 55 in good health and CMV-seronegative. CDR3s include the opening cysteine and the closing phenylalanine or tryptophan. A D gene is named only where the DNA matches it firmly. Clone sizes are given selectively: once, few, many, or a class where the clone is expanded.

clone size: NA
CDR3 length: 15
V gene: TRBV7-2
J gene: TRBJ1-6
D gene: NA
CDR3 protein: CASSFPSGFNSPLHF
CDR3 DNA: TGTGCCAGCAGCTTTCCCTCAGGTTTTAATTCACCCCTCCACTTT

clone size: NA
CDR3 length: 14
V gene: TRBV19
J gene: TRBJ2-3
D gene: TRBD2
CDR3 protein: CASCSGGSPDTQYF
CDR3 DNA: TGTGCCAGCTGTAGCGGGGGGAGCCCAGATACGCAGTATTTT

clone size: once
CDR3 length: 13
V gene: TRBV28
J gene: TRBJ2-1
D gene: NA
CDR3 protein: CASSLLGYNEQFF
CDR3 DNA: TGTGCCAGCAGTTTGCTCGGGTACAATGAGCAGTTCTTC

clone size: NA
CDR3 length: 16
V gene: TRBV19
J gene: TRBJ2-7
D gene: NA
CDR3 protein: CASSTTGTAGRSEQYF
CDR3 DNA: TGTGCCAGTAGTACCACCGGGACGGCGGGAAGATCCGAGCAGTACTTC

clone size: once
CDR3 length: 13
V gene: TRBV6-1
J gene: TRBJ1-1
D gene: NA
CDR3 protein: CASSLEEFTEAFF
CDR3 DNA: TGTGCCAGCAGCCTGGAGGAGTTCACTGAAGCTTTCTTT

clone size: few
CDR3 length: 16
V gene: TRBV15
J gene: TRBJ1-5
D gene: NA
CDR3 protein: CATSWDRDIRYQPQHF
CDR3 DNA: TGTGCCACCAGCTGGGACCGGGACATCCGTTATCAGCCCCAGCATTTT

clone size: NA
CDR3 length: 15
V gene: TRBV27
J gene: TRBJ1-5
D gene: TRBD1
CDR3 protein: CASSNTGGWDQPQHF
CDR3 DNA: TGTGCCAGCAGCAACACAGGGGGCTGGGATCAGCCCCAGCATTTT

clone size: NA
CDR3 length: 14
V gene: TRBV11-2
J gene: TRBJ1-5
D gene: NA
CDR3 protein: CASSLERGGQPQHF
CDR3 DNA: TGTGCCAGCAGCTTAGAGCGGGGCGGACAGCCCCAGCATTTT

clone size: NA
CDR3 length: 13
V gene: TRBV18
J gene: TRBJ1-6
D gene: NA
CDR3 protein: CASSPAGNSPLHF
CDR3 DNA: TGTGCCAGCTCACCAGCAGGGAATTCACCCCTCCACTTT

clone size: once
CDR3 length: 11
V gene: TRBV30
J gene: TRBJ1-2
D gene: NA
CDR3 protein: CASGIAYGYTF
CDR3 DNA: TGTGCCTCGGGAATCGCGTATGGCTACACCTTC

clone size: NA
CDR3 length: 16
V gene: TRBV4-3
J gene: TRBJ2-5
D gene: NA
CDR3 protein: CAGWNEAGMSQETQYF
CDR3 DNA: TGCGCCGGATGGAATGAGGCAGGGATGTCCCAAGAGACCCAGTACTTC

clone size: once
CDR3 length: 15
V gene: TRBV27
J gene: TRBJ1-4
D gene: TRBD1
CDR3 protein: CASSRTGTGIEKLFF
CDR3 DNA: TGTGCCAGCAGTAGAACCGGGACAGGGATCGAAAAACTGTTTTTT

clone size: few
CDR3 length: 15
V gene: TRBV5-1
J gene: TRBJ1-1
D gene: TRBD1
CDR3 protein: CASSLRTGGSTEAFF
CDR3 DNA: TGCGCCAGCAGCTTGCGGACAGGAGGAAGCACTGAAGCTTTCTTT

clone size: NA
CDR3 length: 14
V gene: TRBV19
J gene: TRBJ1-5
D gene: NA
CDR3 protein: CASRDTGNHQPQHF
CDR3 DNA: TGTGCCAGTAGGGACACAGGGAACCATCAGCCCCAGCATTTT

clone size: NA
CDR3 length: 14
V gene: TRBV28
J gene: TRBJ1-2
D gene: NA
CDR3 protein: CASRGFAGGYGYTF
CDR3 DNA: TGTGCCAGCAGAGGGTTTGCGGGGGGGTATGGCTACACCTTC

clone size: NA
CDR3 length: 14
V gene: TRBV4-2
J gene: TRBJ1-2
D gene: TRBD1
CDR3 protein: CASSQGDRDDGYTF
CDR3 DNA: TGTGCCAGCAGCCAAGGAGACAGGGACGATGGCTACACCTTC

clone size: NA
CDR3 length: 11
V gene: TRBV2
J gene: TRBJ2-7
D gene: NA
CDR3 protein: CASRVGREQYF
CDR3 DNA: TGTGCCAGCAGGGTGGGGCGGGAGCAGTACTTC

clone size: NA
CDR3 length: 15
V gene: TRBV5-1
J gene: TRBJ2-5
D gene: TRBD2
CDR3 protein: CASKIRGERPETQYF
CDR3 DNA: TGCGCCAGCAAAATCCGGGGGGAAAGACCGGAGACCCAGTACTTC

clone size: NA
CDR3 length: 17
V gene: TRBV28
J gene: TRBJ2-2
D gene: TRBD1
CDR3 protein: CASSSTGTGINTGELFF
CDR3 DNA: TGTGCCAGCAGTTCGACGGGGACAGGGATAAACACCGGGGAGCTGTTTTTT

clone size: NA
CDR3 length: 17
V gene: TRBV28
J gene: TRBJ2-1
D gene: TRBD2
CDR3 protein: CASSSVAGGPSYNEQFF
CDR3 DNA: TGTGCCAGCAGTTCTGTAGCGGGGGGACCCTCCTACAATGAGCAGTTCTTC

clone size: NA
CDR3 length: 18
V gene: TRBV28
J gene: TRBJ2-3
D gene: TRBD1
CDR3 protein: CASLNPTGTGTYTDTQYF
CDR3 DNA: TGTGCCAGCCTGAACCCCACCGGGACAGGGACATACACAGATACGCAGTATTTT

clone size: NA
CDR3 length: 15
V gene: TRBV7-9
J gene: TRBJ2-1
D gene: NA
CDR3 protein: CASSRGSKGEGEQFF
CDR3 DNA: TGTGCCAGCAGCAGGGGGAGCAAAGGGGAAGGAGAGCAGTTCTTC

clone size: NA
CDR3 length: 14
V gene: TRBV7-2
J gene: TRBJ2-5
D gene: NA
CDR3 protein: CASTSAGSQETQYF
CDR3 DNA: TGTGCCAGCACCTCGGCGGGCAGCCAAGAGACCCAGTACTTC

clone size: NA
CDR3 length: 15
V gene: TRBV6-5
J gene: TRBJ2-5
D gene: NA
CDR3 protein: CASSYSQGRAETQYF
CDR3 DNA: TGTGCCAGCAGTTACTCTCAGGGTCGGGCAGAGACCCAGTACTTC

clone size: NA
CDR3 length: 14
V gene: TRBV27
J gene: TRBJ1-5
D gene: NA
CDR3 protein: CASSLAGGNQPQHF
CDR3 DNA: TGTGCCAGCAGTTTAGCAGGGGGCAATCAGCCCCAGCATTTT

clone size: NA
CDR3 length: 16
V gene: TRBV4-1
J gene: TRBJ2-3
D gene: TRBD1
CDR3 protein: CASSHRTGGISDTQYF
CDR3 DNA: TGCGCCAGCAGCCATCGGACAGGGGGTATCTCAGATACGCAGTATTTT

clone size: once
CDR3 length: 15
V gene: TRBV5-8
J gene: TRBJ2-5
D gene: TRBD1
CDR3 protein: CASSPTGVSLETQYF
CDR3 DNA: TGTGCCAGCAGCCCGACAGGGGTTTCGCTGGAGACCCAGTACTTC

clone size: NA
CDR3 length: 12
V gene: TRBV30
J gene: TRBJ2-3
D gene: TRBD1
CDR3 protein: CAWSQQGNTQYF
CDR3 DNA: TGTGCCTGGAGCCAACAGGGGAATACGCAGTATTTT

clone size: NA
CDR3 length: 13
V gene: TRBV6-1
J gene: TRBJ2-5
D gene: NA
CDR3 protein: CASSRGHRETQYF
CDR3 DNA: TGTGCCAGCAGCAGGGGACACCGGGAGACCCAGTACTTC

clone size: NA
CDR3 length: 13
V gene: TRBV28
J gene: TRBJ1-6
D gene: NA
CDR3 protein: CASGGTPGSPLHF
CDR3 DNA: TGTGCCAGCGGGGGGACCCCGGGTTCACCCCTCCACTTT

clone size: NA
CDR3 length: 16
V gene: TRBV4-2
J gene: TRBJ2-7
D gene: NA
CDR3 protein: CASSRLGTPSSYEQYF
CDR3 DNA: TGTGCCAGCAGCCGCCTCGGGACACCGAGCTCCTACGAGCAGTACTTC

clone size: NA
CDR3 length: 14
V gene: TRBV5-1
J gene: TRBJ2-3
D gene: NA
CDR3 protein: CASSLAGALDTQYF
CDR3 DNA: TGCGCCAGCAGCTTGGCAGGGGCTTTGGATACGCAGTATTTT

clone size: NA
CDR3 length: 15
V gene: TRBV5-1
J gene: TRBJ1-4
D gene: NA
CDR3 protein: CASSLEGTQGEKLFF
CDR3 DNA: TGCGCCAGCAGCTTGGAAGGGACCCAGGGGGAAAAACTGTTTTTT

clone size: few
CDR3 length: 15
V gene: TRBV5-1
J gene: TRBJ1-1
D gene: NA
CDR3 protein: CASSLRTNLNTEAFF
CDR3 DNA: TGCGCCAGCAGCTTAAGGACAAACCTGAACACTGAAGCTTTCTTT

clone size: NA
CDR3 length: 13
V gene: TRBV4-1
J gene: TRBJ1-5
D gene: NA
CDR3 protein: CASSQLPGGAQHF
CDR3 DNA: TGCGCCAGCAGCCAACTCCCGGGGGGGGCCCAGCATTTT

clone size: NA
CDR3 length: 13
V gene: TRBV28
J gene: TRBJ1-1
D gene: NA
CDR3 protein: CASSPLPNTEAFF
CDR3 DNA: TGTGCCAGCAGTCCCCTCCCGAACACTGAAGCTTTCTTT